This record concerns one T cell receptor (beta chain) sequence. Its target is not known. The CDR3 runs 12 residues. V lost 6 bases, J lost 4 bases, and 1 base stayed unmatched. From germline, CDR1 is MGHDK and CDR2 SYGVNS. This specimen comes from a study of cytomegalovirus exposure and HLA in healthy donors. Broader study findings: Because they were indistinguishable, some V segments, including TRBV6-2 and TRBV6-3, were excluded.

PCR amplification relied on 60 Vbeta primers (plus 13 Jbeta primers). The protocol was immunoSEQ multiplex PCR, while the TCRdb copy is restricted to in-frame clones and leaves out a portion. The sample lists roughly 100,000 clones; approximately 70% were seen once. The chain employs TRBV25-1 and TRBJ2-3; 7 nucleotides match TRBD1. Sequencing was carried out using PBMCs. The TCR comes from a man aged 25-40 years in good health and CMV-seropositive. CDR3 bases: TGTGCCAGCAGAGGGGGCGCAGATACGCAGTATTTT. Its protein product is CASRGGADTQYF.